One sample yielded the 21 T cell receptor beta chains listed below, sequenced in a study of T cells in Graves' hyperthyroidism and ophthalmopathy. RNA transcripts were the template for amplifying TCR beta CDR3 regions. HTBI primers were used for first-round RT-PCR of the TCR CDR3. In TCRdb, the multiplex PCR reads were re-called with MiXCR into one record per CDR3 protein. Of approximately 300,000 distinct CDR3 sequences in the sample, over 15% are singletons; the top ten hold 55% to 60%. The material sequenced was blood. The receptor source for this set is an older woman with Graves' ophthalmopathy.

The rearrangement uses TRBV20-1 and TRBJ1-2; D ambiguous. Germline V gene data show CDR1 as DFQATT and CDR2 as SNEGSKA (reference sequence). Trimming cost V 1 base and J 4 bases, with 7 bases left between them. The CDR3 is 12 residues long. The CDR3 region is CSARVLLYGYTF. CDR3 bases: TGCAGTGCTAGAGTGTTACTCTATGGCTACACCTTC.

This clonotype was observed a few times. The CDR3 reads CASSIGDSPRGCGYTF. The CDR3 DNA sequence: TGCGCCAGCAGCATTGGGGACAGCCCCAGGGGTTGTGGCTACACCTTC. This sequence joins TRBV5-1 and TRBJ1-2, with 7 bases lining up with TRBD1. This CDR3 region has 16 residues. Germline-derived CDR1 and CDR2 are SGHRS and YFSETQ. V lost 4 bases and J lost 7; bases outside the gene matches: 16.

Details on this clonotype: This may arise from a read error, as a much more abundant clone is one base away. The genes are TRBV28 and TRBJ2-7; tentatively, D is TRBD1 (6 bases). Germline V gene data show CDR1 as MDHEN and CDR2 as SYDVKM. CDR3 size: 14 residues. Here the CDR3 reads CASSLTQGPYERYF. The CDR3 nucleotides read TGTGCCAGCAGTTTAACTCAGGGGCCCTACGAGCGGTACTTC.

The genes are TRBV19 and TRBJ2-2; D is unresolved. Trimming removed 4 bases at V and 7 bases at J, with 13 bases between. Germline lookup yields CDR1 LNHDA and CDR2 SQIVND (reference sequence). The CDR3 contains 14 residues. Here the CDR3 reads CASSTKGGNGELFF. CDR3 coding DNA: TGTGCCAGTAGTACCAAAGGTGGGAACGGGGAGCTGTTTTTT.

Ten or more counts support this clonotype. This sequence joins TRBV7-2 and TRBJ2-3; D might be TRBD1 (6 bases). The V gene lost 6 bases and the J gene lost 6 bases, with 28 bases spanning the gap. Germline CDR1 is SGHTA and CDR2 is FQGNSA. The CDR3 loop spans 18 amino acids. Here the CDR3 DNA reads TGTGCCAGCAGTAACACCGCAGGACGCCGCCCCACAGGGGATACGCAGTATTTT. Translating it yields CASSNTAGRRPTGDTQYF.

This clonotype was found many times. CDR3 DNA sequence: TGTGCCGTCGACAGGGGATACTATGGCTACACCTTC. This gives the protein CAVDRGYYGYTF. The chain couples TRBV10-3 to TRBJ1-2; 8 nucleotides line up with TRBD1. CDR1 ENHRY and CDR2 SYGVKD come from the germline V gene. The CDR3 is made up of 12 amino acids. The junction had 5 bases not matched to a gene; V was cut back by 11 bases and J by 3 bases.

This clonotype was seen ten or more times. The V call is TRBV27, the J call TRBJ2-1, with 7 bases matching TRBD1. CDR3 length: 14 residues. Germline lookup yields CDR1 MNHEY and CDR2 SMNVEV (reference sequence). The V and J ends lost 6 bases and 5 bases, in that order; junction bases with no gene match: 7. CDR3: CASRTRQGHNEQFF. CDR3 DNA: TGTGCCAGCAGGACCCGACAGGGCCACAATGAGCAGTTCTTC.

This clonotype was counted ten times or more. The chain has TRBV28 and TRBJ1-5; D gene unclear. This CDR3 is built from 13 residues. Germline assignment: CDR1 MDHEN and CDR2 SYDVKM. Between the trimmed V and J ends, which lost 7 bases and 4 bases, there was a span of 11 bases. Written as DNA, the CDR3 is TGTGCCAGCATTGACGACCGTAATCAGCCCCAGCATTTT. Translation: CASIDDRNQPQHF.

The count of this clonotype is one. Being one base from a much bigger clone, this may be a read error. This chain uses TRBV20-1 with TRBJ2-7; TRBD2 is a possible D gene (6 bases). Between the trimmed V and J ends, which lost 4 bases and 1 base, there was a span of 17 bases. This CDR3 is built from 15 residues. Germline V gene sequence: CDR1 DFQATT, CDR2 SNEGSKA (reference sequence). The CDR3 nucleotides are TGCAGTGCTATCTGGAGGGAACTTCCTTCCTACGAGCAGTACTTC. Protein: CSAIWRELPSYEQYF.

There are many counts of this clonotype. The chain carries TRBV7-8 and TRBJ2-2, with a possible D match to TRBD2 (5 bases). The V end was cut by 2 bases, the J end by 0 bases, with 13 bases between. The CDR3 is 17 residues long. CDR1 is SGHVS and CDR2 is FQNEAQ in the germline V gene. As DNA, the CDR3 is TGTGCCAGCAGCTTACTCGCGGGTACTTCGAACACCGGGGAGCTGTTTTTT. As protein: CASSLLAGTSNTGELFF.

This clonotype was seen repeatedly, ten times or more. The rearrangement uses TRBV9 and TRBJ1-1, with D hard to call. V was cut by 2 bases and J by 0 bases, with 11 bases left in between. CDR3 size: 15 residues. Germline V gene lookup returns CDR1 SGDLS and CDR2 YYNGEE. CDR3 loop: CASSVTGNLNTEAFF. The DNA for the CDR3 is TGTGCCAGCAGCGTCACGGGGAACTTGAACACTGAAGCTTTCTTT.

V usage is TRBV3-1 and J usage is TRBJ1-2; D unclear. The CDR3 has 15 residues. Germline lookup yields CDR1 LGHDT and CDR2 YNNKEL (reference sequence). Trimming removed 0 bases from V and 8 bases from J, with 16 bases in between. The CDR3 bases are TGTGCCAGCAGCCAAGACGACAATGGGGTTGGCGGCTACACCTTC. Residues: CASSQDDNGVGGYTF.

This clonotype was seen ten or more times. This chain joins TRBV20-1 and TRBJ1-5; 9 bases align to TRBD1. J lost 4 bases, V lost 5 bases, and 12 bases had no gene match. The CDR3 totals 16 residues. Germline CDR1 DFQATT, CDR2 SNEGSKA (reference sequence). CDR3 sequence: CSAGRDREGENQPQHF. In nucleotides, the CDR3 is TGCAGTGCTGGACGGGACAGGGAGGGCGAGAATCAGCCCCAGCATTTT.

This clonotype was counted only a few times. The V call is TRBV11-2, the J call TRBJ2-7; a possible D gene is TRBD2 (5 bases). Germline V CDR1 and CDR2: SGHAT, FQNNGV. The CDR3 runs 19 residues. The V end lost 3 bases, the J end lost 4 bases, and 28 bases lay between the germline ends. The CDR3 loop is CASSLSRGRTSLGLYEQYF. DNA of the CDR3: TGTGCCAGCAGCTTGTCACGCGGCAGAACCTCTCTCGGACTTTACGAGCAGTACTTC.

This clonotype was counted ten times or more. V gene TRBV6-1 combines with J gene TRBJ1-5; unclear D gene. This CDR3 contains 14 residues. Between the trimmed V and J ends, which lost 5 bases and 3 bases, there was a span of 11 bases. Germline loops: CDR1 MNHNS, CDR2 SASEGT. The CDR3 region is CASSFESTNQPQHF. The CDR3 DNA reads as TGTGCCAGCAGTTTTGAGTCGACCAATCAGCCCCAGCATTTT.

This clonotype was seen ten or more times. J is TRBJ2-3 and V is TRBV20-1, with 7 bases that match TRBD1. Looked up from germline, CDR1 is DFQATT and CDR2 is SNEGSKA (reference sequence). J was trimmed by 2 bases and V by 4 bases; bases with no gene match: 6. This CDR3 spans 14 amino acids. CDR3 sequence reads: CSATWGQLTDTQYF. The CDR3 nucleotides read TGCAGTGCTACCTGGGGACAGCTCACAGATACGCAGTATTTT.

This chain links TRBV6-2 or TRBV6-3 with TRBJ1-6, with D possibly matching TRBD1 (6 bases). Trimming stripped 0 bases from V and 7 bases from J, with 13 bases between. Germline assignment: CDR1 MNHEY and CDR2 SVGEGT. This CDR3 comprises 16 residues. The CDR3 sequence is CASSYSKGHPNSPLHF. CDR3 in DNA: TGTGCCAGCAGTTACTCGAAGGGACATCCAAATTCACCCCTCCACTTT.

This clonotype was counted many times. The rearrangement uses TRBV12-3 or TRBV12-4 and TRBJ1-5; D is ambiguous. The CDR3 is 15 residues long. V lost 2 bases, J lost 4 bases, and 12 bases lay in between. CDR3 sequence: CASSLSTTPNQPQHF. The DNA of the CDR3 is TGTGCCAGCAGTTTATCCACGACACCGAATCAGCCCCAGCATTTT.

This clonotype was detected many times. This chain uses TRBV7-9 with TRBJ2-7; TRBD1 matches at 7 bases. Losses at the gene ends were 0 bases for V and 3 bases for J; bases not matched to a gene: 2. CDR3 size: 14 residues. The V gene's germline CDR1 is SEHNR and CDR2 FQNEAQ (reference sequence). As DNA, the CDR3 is TGTGCCAGCAGCTTAGCGGGACAGCTCTACGAGCAGTACTTC. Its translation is CASSLAGQLYEQYF.

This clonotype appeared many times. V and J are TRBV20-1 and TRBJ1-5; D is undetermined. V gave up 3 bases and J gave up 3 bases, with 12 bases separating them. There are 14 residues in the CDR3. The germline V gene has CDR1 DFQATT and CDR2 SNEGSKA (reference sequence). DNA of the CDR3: TGCAGTGCTAGGGGCAGGCCACCCAATCAGCCCCAGCATTTT. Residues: CSARGRPPNQPQHF.

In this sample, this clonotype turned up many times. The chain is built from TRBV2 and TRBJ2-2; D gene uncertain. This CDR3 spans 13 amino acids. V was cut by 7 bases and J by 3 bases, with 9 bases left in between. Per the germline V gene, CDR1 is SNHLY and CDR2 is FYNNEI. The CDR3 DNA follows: TGTGCCAGCACCGGTCCCTACACCGGGGAGCTGTTTTTT. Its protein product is CASTGPYTGELFF.